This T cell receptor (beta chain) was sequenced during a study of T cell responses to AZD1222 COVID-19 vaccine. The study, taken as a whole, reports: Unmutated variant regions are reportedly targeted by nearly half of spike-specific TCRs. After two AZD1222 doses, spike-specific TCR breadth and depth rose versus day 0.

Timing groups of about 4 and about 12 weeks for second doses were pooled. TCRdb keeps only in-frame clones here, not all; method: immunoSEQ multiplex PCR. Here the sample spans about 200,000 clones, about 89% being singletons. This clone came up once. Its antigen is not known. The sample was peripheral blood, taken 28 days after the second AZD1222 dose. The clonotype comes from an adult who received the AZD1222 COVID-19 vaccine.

CDR3: CASSPRGTASNNEQFF. For the CDR3, the DNA is TGTGCCAGCAGCCCGAGGGGGACAGCAAGTAACAATGAGCAGTTCTTC. The gene calls are TRBV7-3 and TRBJ2-1, with 7 positions matching TRBD1. J lost 5 bases, V lost 5 bases, and 12 bases had no gene match. There are 16 residues in the CDR3. The germline V gene has CDR1 SGHTA and CDR2 FQGTGA.